This TCR beta chain was captured in a study of radiation and T cells in renal cell carcinoma. On the study more broadly: Nephrectomy followed 15 Gy stereotactic body radiation by 4 weeks. Findings of the study overall: From baseline, blood top tumor clonotypes peaked at 2 weeks post-radiation.

Produced via immunoSEQ multiplex PCR; TCRdb's table is partial and in-frame only. The sample has about 150,000 clones, 88% seen once. Time point described: baseline pretreatment blood. Treatment of the sample: 15 Gy SBRT to primary tumor, nephrectomy 4 weeks later. Serial blood draws occurred at baseline and 2 and 4 weeks post-SBRT. Clear cell pathology was present in this patient's renal cell carcinoma. As concerns this clone: The antigen remains undetermined.

This CDR3 comprises 15 residues. Losses at the gene ends were 4 bases for V and 0 bases for J; bases not matched to a gene: 4. Germline-derived CDR1 and CDR2 are SGDLS and YYNGEE. This chain uses TRBV9 with TRBJ1-3; 7 nucleotides align to TRBD1. Sequencing used blood, obtained from a patient whose treatment included radiotherapy and nephrectomy. The sequence came from an older woman with renal cell carcinoma. The CDR3 region has the DNA TGTGCCAGCAGCACAGGGGTCTCCTCTGGAAACACCATATATTTT. Protein product: CASSTGVSSGNTIYF.